This T cell receptor (beta chain) was documented in a study of blood T cell repertoires in COVID-19. Looking at the study overall: The origin of the acute and convalescent COVID-19 samples was the United States, Italy and Spain. T cells, B-cell-depleted T cells, or PBMCs supplied cDNA or gDNA.

It was during active infection that Seattle patients were enrolled and then longitudinally followed. Source study methods: It was from reference gene primer amplification that nucleated cell counts were estimated. Assay used: immunoSEQ multiplex PCR; TCRdb lists only in-frame clones, some missing. The D gene and trimming were derived from the DNA, and the V and J assignments and clone size from that table. The table shows fewer than 450,000 clones, with 75% to 90% occurring only once. Trimming removed 1 base at V and 2 bases at J, with 12 bases between. The germline CDR1 and CDR2 sequences are SGHTA and FQGNSA. The CDR3 has 16 residues.

This receptor was obtained from a woman between 45 and 60 years old with COVID-19, enrolled during active disease. The sequencing input was peripheral blood. The rearrangement joins TRBV7-2 to TRBJ2-1, with D perhaps matching TRBD2 (5 bases). The CDR3 loop reads CASSLDARGTYNEQFF. CDR3 sequence (DNA): TGTGCCAGCAGCTTAGACGCTCGGGGAACCTACAATGAGCAGTTCTTC.